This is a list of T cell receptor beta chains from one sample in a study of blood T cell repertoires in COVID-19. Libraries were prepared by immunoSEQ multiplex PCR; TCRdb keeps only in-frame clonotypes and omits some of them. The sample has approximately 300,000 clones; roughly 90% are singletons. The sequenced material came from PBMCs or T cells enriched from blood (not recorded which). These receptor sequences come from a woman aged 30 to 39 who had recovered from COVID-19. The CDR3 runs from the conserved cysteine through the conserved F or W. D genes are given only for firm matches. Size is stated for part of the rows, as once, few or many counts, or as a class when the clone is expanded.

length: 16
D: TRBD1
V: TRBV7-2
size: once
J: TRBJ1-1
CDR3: CASSKDREFKFTEAFF
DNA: TGTGCCAGCAGCAAGGACAGGGAATTTAAGTTCACTGAAGCTTTCTTT

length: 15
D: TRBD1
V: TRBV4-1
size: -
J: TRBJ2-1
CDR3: CASRRQGQLYNEQFF
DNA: TGCGCCAGCAGGCGGCAGGGACAGCTGTACAATGAGCAGTTCTTC

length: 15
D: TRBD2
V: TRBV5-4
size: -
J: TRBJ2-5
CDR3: CASSPGTSGQETQYF
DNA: TGTGCCAGCAGCCCCGGGACTAGCGGACAAGAGACCCAGTACTTC

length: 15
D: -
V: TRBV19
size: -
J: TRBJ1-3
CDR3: CASREPASSGNTIYF
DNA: TGTGCCAGTAGGGAACCGGCTAGCTCTGGAAACACCATATATTTT

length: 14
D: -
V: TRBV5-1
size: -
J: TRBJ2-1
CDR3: CASSLGGAYNEQFF
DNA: TGCGCCAGCAGCTTAGGGGGGGCCTACAATGAGCAGTTCTTC

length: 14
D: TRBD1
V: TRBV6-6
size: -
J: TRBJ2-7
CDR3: CASATGTGSYEQYF
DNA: TGTGCCAGCGCAACCGGGACAGGTTCCTACGAGCAGTACTTC

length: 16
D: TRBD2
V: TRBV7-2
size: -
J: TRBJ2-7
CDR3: CASSFPLQTSGEGQYF
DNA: TGTGCCAGCAGCTTCCCCCTACAGACTAGCGGGGAGGGGCAGTACTTC

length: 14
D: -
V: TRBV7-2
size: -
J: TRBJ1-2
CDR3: CASSLVGEGYGYTF
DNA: TGTGCCAGCAGCTTAGTGGGGGAGGGCTATGGCTACACCTTC

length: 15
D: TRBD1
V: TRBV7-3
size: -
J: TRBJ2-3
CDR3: CASSPGQGGADTQYF
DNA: TGTGCCAGCAGCCCGGGACAGGGGGGAGCAGATACGCAGTATTTT

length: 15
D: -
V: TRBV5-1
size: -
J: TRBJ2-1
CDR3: CASAAASRSFNEQFF
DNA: TGCGCCAGCGCCGCGGCTTCGCGCTCCTTCAATGAGCAGTTCTTC

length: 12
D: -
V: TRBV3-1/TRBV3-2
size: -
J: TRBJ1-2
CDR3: CASRVSGEGYTF
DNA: TGTGCCAGCAGGGTGTCTGGGGAGGGCTACACCTTC

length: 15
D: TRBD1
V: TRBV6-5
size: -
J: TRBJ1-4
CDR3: CASSKSRDSPEKLFF
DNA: TGTGCCAGCAGTAAGTCCCGGGACAGCCCAGAAAAACTGTTTTTT

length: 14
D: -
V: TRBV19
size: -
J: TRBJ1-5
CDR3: CAVGQRVSNQPQHF
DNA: TGTGCCGTCGGACAGAGAGTTAGCAATCAGCCCCAGCATTTT

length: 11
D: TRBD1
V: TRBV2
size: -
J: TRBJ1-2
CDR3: CASSGEGATAF
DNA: TGTGCCAGCAGTGGTGAGGGGGCCACAGCCTTC

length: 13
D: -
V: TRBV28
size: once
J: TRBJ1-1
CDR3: CASCTGSDTEAFF
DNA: TGTGCCAGCTGTACAGGGTCGGACACTGAAGCTTTCTTT

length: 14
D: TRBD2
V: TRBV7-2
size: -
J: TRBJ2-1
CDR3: CASSPLGLAGGPFF
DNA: TGTGCCAGCAGCCCCCTCGGACTAGCGGGGGGCCCGTTCTTC

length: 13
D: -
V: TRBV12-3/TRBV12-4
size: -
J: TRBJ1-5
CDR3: CASSTSPNQPQHF
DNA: TGTGCCAGCAGTACTAGCCCCAATCAGCCCCAGCATTTT

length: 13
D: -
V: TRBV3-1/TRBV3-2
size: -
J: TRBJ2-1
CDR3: CASSRARGLREFF
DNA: TGTGCCAGCAGCCGAGCACGTGGCCTACGGGAGTTCTTC

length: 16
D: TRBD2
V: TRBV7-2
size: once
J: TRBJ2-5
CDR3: CASSLGSGSVQETQYF
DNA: TGTGCCAGCAGCTTAGGGAGCGGGAGTGTCCAAGAGACCCAGTACTTC

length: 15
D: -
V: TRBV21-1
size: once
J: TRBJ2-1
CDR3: CASSNLARVYNEQFF
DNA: TGTGCCAGCAGCAATTTAGCGAGAGTATACAATGAGCAGTTCTTC

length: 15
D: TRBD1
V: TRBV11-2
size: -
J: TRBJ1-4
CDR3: CASSRTRQGGEKLFF
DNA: TGTGCCAGCAGCCGAACGCGACAGGGGGGCGAAAAACTGTTTTTT

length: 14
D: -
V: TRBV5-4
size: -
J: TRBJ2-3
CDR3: CASSLDDAADTQYF
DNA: TGTGCCAGCAGCTTGGATGATGCGGCAGATACGCAGTATTTT

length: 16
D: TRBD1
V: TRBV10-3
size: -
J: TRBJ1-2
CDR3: CAITGRRTGQDGGYTF
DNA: TGTGCCATCACCGGTCGAAGGACAGGGCAGGACGGTGGCTACACCTTC

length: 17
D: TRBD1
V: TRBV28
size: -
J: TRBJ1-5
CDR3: CASTKLRQGRGNQPQHF
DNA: TGTGCCAGCACCAAACTCAGACAGGGTCGAGGCAATCAGCCCCAGCATTTT

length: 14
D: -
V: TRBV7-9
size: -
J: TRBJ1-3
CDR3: CASSLDRVGNTIYF
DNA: TGTGCCAGCAGCTTAGACCGGGTGGGAAACACCATATATTTT

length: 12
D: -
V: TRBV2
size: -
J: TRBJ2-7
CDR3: CASSGQSYEQYF
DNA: TGTGCCAGCAGCGGACAGTCCTACGAGCAGTACTTC

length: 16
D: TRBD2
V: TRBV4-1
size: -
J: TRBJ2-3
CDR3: CASSHGLGPTTDTQYF
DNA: TGCGCCAGCAGCCACGGACTAGGACCGACCACAGATACGCAGTATTTT

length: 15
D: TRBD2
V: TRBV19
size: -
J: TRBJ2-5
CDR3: CASKLAGVPQETQYF
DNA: TGTGCCAGTAAACTAGCGGGGGTACCACAAGAGACCCAGTACTTC

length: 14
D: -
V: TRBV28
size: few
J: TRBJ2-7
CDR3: CASSPTGRGWEQYF
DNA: TGTGCCAGCAGTCCCACAGGCAGGGGTTGGGAGCAGTACTTC

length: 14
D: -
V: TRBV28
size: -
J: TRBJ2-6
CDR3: CASTTGSGANVLTF
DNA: TGTGCCAGCACCACGGGCTCTGGGGCCAACGTCCTGACTTTC

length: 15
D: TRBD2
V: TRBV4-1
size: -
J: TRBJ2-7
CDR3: CASRNILAGLNEQYF
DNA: TGCGCCAGCAGGAATATACTAGCGGGGCTGAACGAGCAGTACTTC

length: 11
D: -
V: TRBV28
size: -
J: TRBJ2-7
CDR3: CATGGFSEQYF
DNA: TGTGCCACCGGCGGATTTTCCGAGCAGTACTTC

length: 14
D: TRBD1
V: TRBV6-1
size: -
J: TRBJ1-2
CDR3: CASSEGRGHYGYTF
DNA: TGTGCCAGCAGTGAAGGGAGGGGGCACTATGGCTACACCTTC

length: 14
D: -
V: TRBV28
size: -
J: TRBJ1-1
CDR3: CASSLPTGNTEAFF
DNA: TGTGCCAGCAGTTTGCCCACGGGGAACACTGAAGCTTTCTTT

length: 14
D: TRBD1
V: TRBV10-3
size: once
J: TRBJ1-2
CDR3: CAAHSGDRGYGYTF
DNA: TGTGCCGCCCACAGCGGGGACAGGGGCTATGGCTACACCTTC

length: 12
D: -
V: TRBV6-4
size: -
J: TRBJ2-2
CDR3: CASKREAGELFF
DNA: TGTGCCAGCAAGAGGGAGGCCGGGGAGCTGTTTTTT

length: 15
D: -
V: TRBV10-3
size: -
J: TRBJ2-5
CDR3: CAISEPVLASGTQYF
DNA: TGTGCCATCAGTGAACCGGTCCTAGCCTCTGGGACCCAGTACTTC

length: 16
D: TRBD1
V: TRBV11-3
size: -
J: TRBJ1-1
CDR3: CASSSTGTGVSTEAFF
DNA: TGTGCCAGCAGCTCCACCGGGACAGGGGTATCCACTGAAGCTTTCTTT

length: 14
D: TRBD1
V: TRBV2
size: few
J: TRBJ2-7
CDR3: CASRGDSGTYEQYF
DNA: TGTGCCAGCAGGGGGGACAGTGGCACCTACGAGCAGTACTTC

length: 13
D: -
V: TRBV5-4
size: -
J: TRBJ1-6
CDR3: CASSVQEGSPLHF
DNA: TGTGCCAGCAGCGTACAGGAGGGCTCACCCCTCCACTTT

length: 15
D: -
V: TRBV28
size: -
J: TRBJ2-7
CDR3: CASSPPGGSSYEQYF
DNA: TGTGCCAGCAGTCCCCCAGGGGGGAGTTCCTACGAGCAGTACTTC